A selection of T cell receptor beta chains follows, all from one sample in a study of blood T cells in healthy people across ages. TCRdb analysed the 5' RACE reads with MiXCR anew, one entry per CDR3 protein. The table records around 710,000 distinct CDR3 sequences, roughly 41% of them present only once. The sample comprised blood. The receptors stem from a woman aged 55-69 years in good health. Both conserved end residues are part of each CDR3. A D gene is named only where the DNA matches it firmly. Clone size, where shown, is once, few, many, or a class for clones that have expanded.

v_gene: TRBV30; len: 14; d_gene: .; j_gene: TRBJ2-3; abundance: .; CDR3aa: CAGEGTPNRDTQYF; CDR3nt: TGTGCCGGAGAAGGGACGCCAAATAGGGATACGCAGTATTTT
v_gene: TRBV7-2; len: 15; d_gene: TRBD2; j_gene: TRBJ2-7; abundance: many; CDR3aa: CASSLAASGAYEQYF; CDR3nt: TGTGCCAGCAGCTTAGCGGCTAGCGGCGCCTACGAGCAGTACTTC
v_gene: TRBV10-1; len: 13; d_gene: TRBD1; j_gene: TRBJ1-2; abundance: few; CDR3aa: CASRRGTGAGYTF; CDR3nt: TGCGCCAGCAGACGGGGGACAGGGGCTGGCTACACCTTC
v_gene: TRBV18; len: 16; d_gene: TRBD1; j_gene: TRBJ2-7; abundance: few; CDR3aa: CASSPAPGTAGYEQYF; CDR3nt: TGTGCCAGCTCACCTGCCCCCGGGACAGCTGGCTACGAGCAGTACTTC
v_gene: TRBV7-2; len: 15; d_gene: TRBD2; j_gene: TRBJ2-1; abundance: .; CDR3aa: CAIPSGSSTYNEQFF; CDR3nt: TGTGCCATACCTAGCGGGTCATCGACTTACAATGAGCAGTTCTTC
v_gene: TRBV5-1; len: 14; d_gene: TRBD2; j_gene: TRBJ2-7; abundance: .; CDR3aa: CASSRGTSDYEQYF; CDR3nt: TGCGCCAGCAGCCGCGGGACTAGCGACTACGAGCAGTACTTC
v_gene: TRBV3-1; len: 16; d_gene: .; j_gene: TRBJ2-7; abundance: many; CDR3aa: CASSQETGVVSYEQYF; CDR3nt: TGTGCCAGCAGCCAAGAAACAGGAGTTGTATCCTACGAGCAGTACTTC
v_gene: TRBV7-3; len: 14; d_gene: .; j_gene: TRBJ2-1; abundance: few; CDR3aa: CASSLSGPSDEQFF; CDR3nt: TGTGCCAGCAGCTTAAGCGGGCCGTCGGATGAGCAGTTCTTC
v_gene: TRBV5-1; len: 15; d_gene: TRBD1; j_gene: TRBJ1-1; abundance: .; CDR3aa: CASSKEGQANTEAFF; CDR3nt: TGCGCCAGCAGCAAGGAGGGACAGGCCAACACTGAAGCTTTCTTT
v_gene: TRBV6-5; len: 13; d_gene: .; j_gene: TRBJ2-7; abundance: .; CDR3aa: CASSYPGAYEQYF; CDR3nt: TGTGCCAGCAGTTATCCTGGGGCCTACGAGCAGTACTTC
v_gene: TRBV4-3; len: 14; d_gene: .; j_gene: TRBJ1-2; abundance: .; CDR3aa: CASTTRADYYGYTF; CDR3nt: TGCGCCAGCACCACAAGGGCGGATTACTATGGCTACACCTTC
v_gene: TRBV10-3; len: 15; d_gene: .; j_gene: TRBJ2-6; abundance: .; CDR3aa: CAISEEGSGANVLTF; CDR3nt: TGTGCCATCAGTGAAGAGGGATCTGGGGCCAACGTCCTGACTTTC
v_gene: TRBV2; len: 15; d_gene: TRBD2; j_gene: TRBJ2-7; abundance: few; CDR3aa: CASRPDLTGGYEQYF; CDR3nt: TGTGCCAGCAGACCCGACCTAACGGGGGGGTACGAGCAGTACTTC
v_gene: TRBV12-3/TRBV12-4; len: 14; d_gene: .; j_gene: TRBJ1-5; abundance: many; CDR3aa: CASSLSGGGQPQHF; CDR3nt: TGTGCCAGCAGTTTATCGGGGGGCGGGCAGCCCCAGCATTTT
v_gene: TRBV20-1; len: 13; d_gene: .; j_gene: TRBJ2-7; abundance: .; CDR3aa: CSAPGISGNEQYF; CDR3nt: TGCAGTGCCCCGGGGATCTCAGGCAATGAGCAGTACTTC
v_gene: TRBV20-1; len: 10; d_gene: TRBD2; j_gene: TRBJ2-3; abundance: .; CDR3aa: CSASAGEQYF; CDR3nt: TGCAGTGCTAGTGCGGGAGAGCAGTATTTT
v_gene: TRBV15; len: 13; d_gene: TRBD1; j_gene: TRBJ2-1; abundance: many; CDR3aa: CATRAGTGREQFF; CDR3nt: TGTGCCACCAGGGCTGGGACAGGCCGTGAGCAGTTCTTC
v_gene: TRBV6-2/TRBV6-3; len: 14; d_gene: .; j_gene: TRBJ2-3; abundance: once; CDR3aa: CASSYRGSADTQYF; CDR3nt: TGTGCCAGCAGTTACCGCGGTAGCGCAGATACGCAGTATTTT
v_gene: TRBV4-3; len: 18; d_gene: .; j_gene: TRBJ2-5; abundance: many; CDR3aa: CASSQGPTETGVLETQYF; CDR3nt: TGCGCCAGCAGCCAGGGGCCTACCGAGACTGGAGTTTTAGAGACCCAGTACTTC
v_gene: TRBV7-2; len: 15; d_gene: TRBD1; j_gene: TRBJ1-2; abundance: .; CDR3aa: CASSRQGQGALGYTF; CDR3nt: TGTGCCAGCAGCCGACAGGGACAGGGGGCTCTTGGCTACACCTTC
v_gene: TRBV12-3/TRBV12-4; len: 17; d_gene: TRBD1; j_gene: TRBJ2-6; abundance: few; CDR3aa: CASTPGQGITGANVLTF; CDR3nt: TGTGCCAGCACCCCGGGACAGGGTATCACTGGGGCCAACGTCCTGACTTTC
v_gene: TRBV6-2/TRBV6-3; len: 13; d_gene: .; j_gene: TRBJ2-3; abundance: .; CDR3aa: CASSRIETDTQYF; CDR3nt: TGTGCCAGCAGTCGAATAGAGACAGATACGCAGTATTTT
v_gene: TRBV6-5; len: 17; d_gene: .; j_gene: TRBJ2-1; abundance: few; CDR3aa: CASSYGTSTLVVDEQFF; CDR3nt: TGTGCCAGCAGTTACGGGACTTCGACCCTCGTAGTAGATGAGCAGTTCTTC
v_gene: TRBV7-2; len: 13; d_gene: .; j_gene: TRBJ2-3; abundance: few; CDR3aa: CASSLVPSHTQYF; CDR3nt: TGTGCCAGCAGCTTAGTTCCTAGCCATACGCAGTATTTT
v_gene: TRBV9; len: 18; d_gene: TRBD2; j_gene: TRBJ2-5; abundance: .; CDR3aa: CASSVAVAGAGYQETQYF; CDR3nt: TGTGCCAGCAGCGTAGCGGTAGCGGGGGCCGGGTACCAAGAGACCCAGTACTTC
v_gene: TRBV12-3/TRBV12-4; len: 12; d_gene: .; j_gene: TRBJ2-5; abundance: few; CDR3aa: CASSFGLETQYF; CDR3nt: TGTGCCAGCAGTTTCGGCCTAGAGACCCAGTACTTC
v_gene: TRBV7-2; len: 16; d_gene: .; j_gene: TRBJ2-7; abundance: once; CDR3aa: CASSLAVRSSYNEQYF; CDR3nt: TGTGCCAGCAGCTTAGCGGTTAGGAGCTCCTACAATGAGCAGTACTTC
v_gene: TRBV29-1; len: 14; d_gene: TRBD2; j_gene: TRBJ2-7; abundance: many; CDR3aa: CSPYLTSGRDEQYF; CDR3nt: TGCAGCCCTTACCTGACTAGCGGTCGCGACGAGCAGTACTTC
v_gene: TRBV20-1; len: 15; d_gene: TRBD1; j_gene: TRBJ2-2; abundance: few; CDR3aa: CSAREQTTGTGELFF; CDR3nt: TGCAGTGCTAGAGAACAAACGACAGGGACCGGGGAGCTGTTTTTT
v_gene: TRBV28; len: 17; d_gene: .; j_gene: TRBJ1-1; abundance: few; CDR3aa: CASSSPYRRGLDTEAFF; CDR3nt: TGTGCCAGCAGTTCACCATATAGGCGGGGTTTGGACACTGAAGCTTTCTTT
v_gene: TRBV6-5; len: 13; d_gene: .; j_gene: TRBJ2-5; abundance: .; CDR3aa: CVSSRMEGETQYF; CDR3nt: TGTGTCAGCAGTAGAATGGAAGGGGAGACCCAGTACTTC
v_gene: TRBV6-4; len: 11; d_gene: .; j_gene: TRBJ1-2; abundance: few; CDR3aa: CASSEGTGYTF; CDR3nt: TGTGCCAGCAGTGAAGGGACTGGCTACACCTTC
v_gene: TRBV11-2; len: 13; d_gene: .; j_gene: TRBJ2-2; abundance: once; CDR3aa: CASSASKSGELFF; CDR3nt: TGTGCCAGCAGCGCTTCAAAGTCCGGGGAGCTGTTTTTT
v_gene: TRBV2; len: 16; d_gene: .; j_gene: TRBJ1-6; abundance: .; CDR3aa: CASRPGGRSNLSPLHF; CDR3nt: TGTGCCAGCAGACCCGGGGGACGGTCAAATTTGTCACCCCTCCACTTT
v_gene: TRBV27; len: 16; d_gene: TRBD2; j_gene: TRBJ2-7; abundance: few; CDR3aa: CASSPAGGLSYNEQYF; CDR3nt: TGTGCCAGCAGCCCAGCGGGAGGCCTCTCCTACAATGAGCAGTACTTC
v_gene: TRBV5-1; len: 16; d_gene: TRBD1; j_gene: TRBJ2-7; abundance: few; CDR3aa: CASSLAQGDGGYEQYF; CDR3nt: TGCGCCAGCAGCTTGGCCCAGGGGGATGGGGGCTACGAGCAGTACTTC
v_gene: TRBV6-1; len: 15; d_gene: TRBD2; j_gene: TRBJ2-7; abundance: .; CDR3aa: CASSERGLAGLEQYF; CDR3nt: TGTGCCAGCAGTGAAAGGGGACTAGCGGGTTTGGAGCAGTACTTC
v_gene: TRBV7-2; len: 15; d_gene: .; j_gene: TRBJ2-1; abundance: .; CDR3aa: CASSLARFGYNEQFF; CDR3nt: TGTGCCAGCAGCTTAGCGCGGTTCGGATACAATGAGCAGTTCTTC
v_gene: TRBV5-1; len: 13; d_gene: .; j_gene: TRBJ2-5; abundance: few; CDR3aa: CASSLGHEETQYF; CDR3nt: TGCGCCAGCAGCTTGGGGCATGAAGAGACCCAGTACTTC
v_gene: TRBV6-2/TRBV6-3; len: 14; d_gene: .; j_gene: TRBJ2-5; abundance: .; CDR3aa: CASSSPCGQETQYF; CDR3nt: TGTGCCAGCAGTTCCCCTTGCGGCCAAGAGACCCAGTACTTC
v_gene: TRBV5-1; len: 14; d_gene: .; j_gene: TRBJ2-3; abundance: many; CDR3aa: CASSLVGRPDTQYF; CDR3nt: TGCGCCAGCAGCTTGGTGGGACGTCCAGATACGCAGTATTTT
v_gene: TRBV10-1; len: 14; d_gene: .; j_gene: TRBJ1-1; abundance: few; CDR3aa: CASSESRGATEAFF; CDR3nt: TGCGCCAGCAGTGAGTCCAGGGGCGCGACTGAAGCTTTCTTT
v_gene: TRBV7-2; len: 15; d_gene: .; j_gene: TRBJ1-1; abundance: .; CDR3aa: CASSLTGGLGTEAFF; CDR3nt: TGTGCCAGCAGCTTAACCGGGGGCCTGGGCACTGAAGCTTTCTTT
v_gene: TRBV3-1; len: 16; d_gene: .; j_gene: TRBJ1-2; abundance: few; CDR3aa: CASSQDLTARGYGYTF; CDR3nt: TGTGCCAGCAGCCAAGATCTCACAGCCCGTGGCTATGGCTACACCTTC
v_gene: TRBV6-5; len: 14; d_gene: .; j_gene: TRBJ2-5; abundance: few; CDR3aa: CASSYDAGQETQYF; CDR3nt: TGTGCCAGCAGTTACGACGCGGGGCAGGAGACCCAGTACTTC
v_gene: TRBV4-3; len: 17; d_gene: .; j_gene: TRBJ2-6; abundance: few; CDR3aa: CASSQATGPGWANVLTF; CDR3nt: TGCGCCAGCAGCCAAGCGACAGGCCCCGGATGGGCCAACGTCCTGACTTTC
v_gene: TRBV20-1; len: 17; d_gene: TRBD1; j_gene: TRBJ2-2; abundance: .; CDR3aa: CSASRSQGALNTGELFF; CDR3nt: TGCAGTGCTTCCCGCTCACAGGGGGCCCTGAACACCGGGGAGCTGTTTTTT
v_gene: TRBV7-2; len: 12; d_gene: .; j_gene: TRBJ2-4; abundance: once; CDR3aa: CASSGAQNIQYF; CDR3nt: TGTGCCAGCAGCGGCGCCCAAAACATTCAGTACTTC
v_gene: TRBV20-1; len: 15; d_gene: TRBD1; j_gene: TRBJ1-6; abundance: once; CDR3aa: CSARETGMPNSPLHF; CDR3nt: TGCAGTGCTAGAGAGACAGGGATGCCTAATTCACCCCTCCACTTT
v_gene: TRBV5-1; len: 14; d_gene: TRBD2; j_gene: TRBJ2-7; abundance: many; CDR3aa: CASRQAGGDGWQYF; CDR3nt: TGCGCCAGCAGACAAGCGGGAGGGGACGGCTGGCAGTACTTC